Presented here are 26 T cell receptor beta chains from one specimen sequenced in a study of blood T cell repertoires in COVID-19. Assay: immunoSEQ multiplex PCR; the TCRdb copy retains only in-frame clones and omits some. Counted here are a few hundred thousand clones, around four fifths occurring once; the ten biggest clones make up about 4.5%. Sequencing input: peripheral blood. The source is a man aged 55 to 70 who had recovered from COVID-19.

V usage is TRBV19 and J usage is TRBJ2-1; 7 bases line up with TRBD1. Germline assignment: CDR1 LNHDA and CDR2 SQIVND (reference sequence). This CDR3 is 12 amino acids long. The ends lost 5 bases at V and 8 bases at J; junction bases unmatched: 3. The CDR3 DNA follows: TGTGCCAGTAGTGGGGACAGCCATGAGCAGTTCTTC. Amino acid sequence: CASSGDSHEQFF.

V and J are TRBV7-9 and TRBJ1-4; TRBD1 agrees at 7 bases. J was trimmed by 3 bases and V by 4 bases; bases with no gene match: 8. Germline V gene sequence: CDR1 SEHNR, CDR2 FQNEAQ (reference sequence). CDR3 length equals 16 residues. DNA for the CDR3: TGTGCCAGCAGCTCAACACCGGGACAGCCTAATGAAAAACTGTTTTTT. Protein product: CASSSTPGQPNEKLFF.

This clone was counted once. V and J are TRBV30 and TRBJ1-1; no reliable D call. The CDR3 has 15 residues. Germline V CDR1 and CDR2: GTSNPN, SVGIG (reference sequence). Between the trimmed V and J ends, which lost 4 bases and 4 bases, there was a span of 19 bases. The CDR3 nucleotides are TGTGCCTGGACATGGTTAGGTCAGGCAAGCACTGAAGCTTTCTTT. This translates into CAWTWLGQASTEAFF.

V is TRBV2 and J is TRBJ2-2; the D gene is possibly TRBD1 (6 bases). The CDR3 runs 14 residues. Trimming shortened V by 7 bases and J by 4 bases, and 13 bases separated the two germline ends. CDR1 is SNHLY, CDR2 FYNNEI, per germline. This chain's CDR3 is CASTARGTTGELFF. As DNA, the CDR3 is TGTGCCAGCACAGCCAGGGGTACCACCGGGGAGCTGTTTTTT. Looking up the rest from reference TRBV2 and TRBJ2-2 gives the full variable domain: EPEVTQTPSHQVTQMGQEVILRCVPISNHLYFYWYRQILGQKVEFLVSFYNNEISEKSEIFDDQFSVERPDGSNFTLKIRSTKLEDSAMYFCASTARGTTGELFFGEGSRLTVL.

This chain joins TRBV12-5 and TRBJ1-6, with D perhaps matching TRBD1 (5 bases). Trimming took off 1 base at V and 4 bases at J, with 5 bases between the two ends. This CDR3 comprises 14 residues. Germline V gene sequence: CDR1 LGHNT, CDR2 FRNRAP. CDR3 in DNA: TGTGCTAGTGGTTTGGAGGGGTATAATTCACCCCTCCACTTT. Amino acid sequence: CASGLEGYNSPLHF.

This chain links TRBV2 with TRBJ2-2; D is undetermined. The V and J ends lost 5 bases and 3 bases respectively, with 7 bases between them. Per germline, CDR1 SNHLY and CDR2 FYNNEI. The CDR3 loop spans 13 amino acids. This CDR3 reads CASSLQYTGELFF. The CDR3 DNA sequence: TGTGCCAGCAGTTTACAGTACACCGGGGAGCTGTTTTTT.

CDR3 in DNA: TGTGCCAGCAGCTTAGGGACAGGGGTTAACACCGGGGAGCTGTTTTTT. It codes for CASSLGTGVNTGELFF. The genes are TRBV7-3 and TRBJ2-2; 10 nucleotides agree with TRBD1. The CDR3 has 16 residues. The V gene end was trimmed by 2 bases and the J gene end by 2 bases; junction bases not matched to a gene: 2. The germline V gene encodes CDR1 SGHTA and CDR2 FQGTGA.

The J gene is TRBJ1-2, the V gene TRBV3-1 (or the pseudogene TRBV3-2); 8 positions match TRBD1. The CDR3 has 12 amino acids. The junction had 7 bases not matched to a gene; V was cut back by 6 bases and J by 10 bases. Germline-derived CDR1 and CDR2 are LGHDT and YNNKEL (reference sequence). The CDR3 protein is CASRQTGVDYTF. The CDR3 DNA sequence: TGTGCCAGCAGACAGACAGGGGTAGACTACACCTTC.

The gene calls are TRBV21-1 and TRBJ2-2; TRBD2 is the table's D call, not checked against the DNA. TRBV21-1 is deemed a pseudogene. The CDR3 loop spans 19 amino acids. The CDR3 loop is CASSKDDSERGKNTGELFF. The CDR3 nucleotides read TGTGCCAGCAGCAAAGATGATTCAGAGCGGGGAAAGAACACCGGGGAGCTGTTTTTT.

The chain combines TRBV3-1 (or the pseudogene TRBV3-2) with TRBJ2-1, with 7 bases identical to TRBD1. Germline V gene lookup returns CDR1 LGHDT and CDR2 YNNKEL (reference sequence). This CDR3 contains 18 residues. V dropped 4 bases and J dropped 2; count of bases not matched to a gene: 14. The CDR3 here is CASSPPGGFANPYNEQFF. The CDR3 DNA is TGTGCCAGCAGCCCCCCAGGGGGATTTGCGAACCCCTACAATGAGCAGTTCTTC.

This chain uses TRBV10-3 with TRBJ1-2; TRBD1 might be the D (5 bases). Between the trimmed V and J ends, which lost 6 bases and 1 base, there was a span of 18 bases. The length of the CDR3 is 16 residues. Germline CDR1 reads ENHRY; CDR2 reads SYGVKD. This chain's CDR3 is CAIRSGRGELNYGYTF. The CDR3 DNA reads TGTGCCATCAGGTCAGGGAGGGGTGAGCTTAACTATGGCTACACCTTC.

The V and J genes are TRBV3-1 (or the pseudogene TRBV3-2) and TRBJ1-5, with a weak D call TRBD1 (6 bases). V was trimmed by 5 bases and J by 1 base, leaving 9 bases between them. Per the germline V gene, CDR1 is LGHDT and CDR2 is YNNKEL (reference sequence). CDR3 size: 14 residues. The CDR3 is CASSLRGSNQPQHF. CDR3 nucleotide sequence: TGTGCCAGCAGCTTAAGGGGGAGCAATCAGCCCCAGCATTTT.

The chain is built from TRBV5-8 and TRBJ2-4; maybe TRBD1 (5 bases). Germline CDR1 is SGHTS and CDR2 is YDEGEE. Trimming shortened V by 0 bases and J by 4 bases, and 17 bases separated the two germline ends. The CDR3 extends over 17 amino acids. CDR3 bases: TGTGCCAGCAGCTTGGCGTGGGGCAGGGCCCAAAAAAACATTCAGTACTTC. It yields the protein CASSLAWGRAQKNIQYF.

V is TRBV2 and J is TRBJ2-1; TRBD1 aligns across 10 bases. Losses at the gene ends were 4 bases for V and 8 bases for J; bases not matched to a gene: 11. This CDR3 has 16 amino acids. Germline CDR1 reads SNHLY; CDR2 reads FYNNEI. The CDR3 coding sequence is TGTGCCAGCAGTGGGAGCCGGGACAGGGGATGGGATGAGCAGTTCTTC. Its protein product is CASSGSRDRGWDEQFF.

V is TRBV19 and J is TRBJ2-1; 9 nucleotides match TRBD2. There are 16 residues in the CDR3. Losses at the gene ends were 0 bases for V and 2 bases for J; bases not matched to a gene: 2. The germline gives CDR1 LNHDA, CDR2 SQIVND (reference sequence). CDR3 nucleotides: TGTGCCAGTAGTATAGATTCTAGCGGGGCCTACAATGAGCAGTTCTTC. Translating it yields CASSIDSSGAYNEQFF.

This clone has more than one count but fewer than ten. V and J are TRBV14 and TRBJ1-1, with TRBD1 as a possible D gene (6 bases). The V end was cut by 0 bases, the J end by 8 bases, with 13 bases between. CDR1 is SGHDN, CDR2 FVKESK, per germline. The CDR3 extends over 14 amino acids. The CDR3 sequence: CASSQERGRREAFF. The CDR3 DNA reads TGTGCCAGCAGCCAAGAGCGGGGGCGGAGGGAAGCTTTCTTT.

J is TRBJ1-4 and V is TRBV7-2; TRBD1 aligns across 7 bases. Germline V CDR1 and CDR2: SGHTA, FQGNSA. The CDR3 has 15 amino acids. J lost 8 bases, V lost 5 bases, and 11 bases had no gene match. The CDR3, as DNA: TGTGCCAGCAGCAGCCGACAGGGCCTAAGGGAAAAACTGTTTTTT. This encodes CASSSRQGLREKLFF.

This chain joins TRBV10-1 and TRBJ1-1; D gene ambiguous. This CDR3 has 15 residues. Trimming cost V 7 bases and J 4 bases, with 19 bases left between them. Per the germline V gene, CDR1 is WNHNN and CDR2 is SYGVQD (reference sequence). In DNA form, the CDR3 reads TGCGCCAGCATGGGTGCGGAGGGAGCCGGCACTGAAGCTTTCTTT. This sequence encodes CASMGAEGAGTEAFF.

The V gene is TRBV6-5, the J gene TRBJ1-1; 9 nucleotides agree with TRBD1. Germline-derived CDR1 and CDR2 are MNHEY and SVGAGI. This CDR3 spans 13 amino acids. J lost 6 bases, V lost 5 bases, and 4 bases had no gene match. CDR3 bases: TGTGCCAGCAGTAGCCGACAGGGGGCTGAAGCTTTCTTT. As protein: CASSSRQGAEAFF.

This clone was detected only a few times. V usage is TRBV6-1 and J usage is TRBJ2-1; D uncertain. V was pared by 3 bases and J by 2 bases, with 14 bases between. The CDR3 has 16 amino acids. The germline CDR1 and CDR2 sequences are MNHNS and SASEGT. For the CDR3, the DNA is TGTGCCAGCAGTGAGACCGTAGCATATCCCTACAATGAGCAGTTCTTC. This sequence encodes CASSETVAYPYNEQFF.

The chain employs TRBV9 and TRBJ2-5; a weak D match, TRBD1 (6 bases). The CDR3 is 13 amino acids. Between the trimmed V and J ends, which lost 2 bases and 2 bases, there was a span of 7 bases. CDR1 and CDR2 from the germline V gene are SGDLS and YYNGEE. The chain's CDR3 is CASSVRGQETQYF. Here the CDR3 DNA reads TGTGCCAGCAGCGTCAGGGGACAAGAGACCCAGTACTTC.

V usage is TRBV30 and J usage is TRBJ1-5; no clear D gene. The CDR3 spans 13 residues. Trimming left V 2 bases short and J 7 bases short, with 12 bases between. Germline loops: CDR1 GTSNPN, CDR2 SVGIG (reference sequence). CDR3 in amino acids: CAWSKRSEQPQHF. DNA of the CDR3: TGTGCCTGGAGTAAGAGGTCAGAACAGCCCCAGCATTTT.

The DNA for the CDR3 is TGTGCCACCAGCAAGTCTAGCGGGGGGACAGATACGCAGTATTTT. Protein sequence: CATSKSSGGTDTQYF. The chain recombines TRBV15 with TRBJ2-3, with TRBD2 matching over 11 bases. This CDR3 has 15 amino acids. V trimming: 4 bases; J trimming: 3 bases; junction bases outside the gene matches: 3. Germline values: CDR1 LNHNV, CDR2 YYDKDF (reference sequence). Combining the CDR3 with reference TRBV15 and TRBJ2-3 gives the whole variable domain DAMVIQNPRYQVTQFGKPVTLSCSQTLNHNVMYWYQQKSSQAPKLLFHYYDKDFNNEADTPDNFQSRRPNTSFCFLDIRSPGLGDTAMYLCATSKSSGGTDTQYFGPGTRLTVL.

The J gene is TRBJ2-3, the V gene TRBV27; D unresolved. The V and J ends lost 1 base and 2 bases respectively, with 7 bases between them. The length of the CDR3 is 14 residues. Germline values: CDR1 MNHEY, CDR2 SMNVEV (reference sequence). Here the CDR3 reads CASSLLGSTDTQYF. The CDR3 DNA reads TGTGCCAGCAGTTTATTGGGCTCCACAGATACGCAGTATTTT.

The J gene is TRBJ2-7, the V gene TRBV6-1, with a possible D match to TRBD2 (6 bases). CDR1 MNHNS and CDR2 SASEGT come from the germline V gene. V lost 2 bases and J 1 base, leaving 18 bases between the germline ends. The CDR3 is made up of 17 amino acids. The CDR3 nucleotides read TGTGCCAGCAGTGAAATTGTGGGGGGTGGAAGGTCCTACGAGCAGTACTTC. It codes for CASSEIVGGGRSYEQYF.

J is TRBJ2-3 and V is TRBV6-5, with 9 bases aligning to TRBD1. The CDR3 has 15 amino acids. CDR1 is MNHEY and CDR2 is SVGAGI in the germline V gene. V was clipped by 6 bases and J by 2 bases; unmatched bases: 6. The CDR3 nucleotides read TGTGCCAGCAGCCTCCGGGACAGGGTCACAGATACGCAGTATTTT. This codes for CASSLRDRVTDTQYF.